A selection of T cell receptor beta chains follows, all from one sample in a study of cytomegalovirus exposure and HLA in healthy donors. Sequencing was performed with immunoSEQ multiplex PCR; in TCRdb, only in-frame clones are kept and a portion is missing. The sample shows 65,000 to 90,000 clones, about 77% of them seen only once. Sequenced sample: PBMCs. The origin of the receptors is a man aged 55 to 70 in good health and CMV-seronegative. The CDR3 runs from the conserved cysteine through the conserved F or W. Fields, in order: V gene, clone size, CDR3 protein. Expanded clones are given a class, and other clones once, few, many or no size at all.

TRBV10-2 few CASSESADGGEQFF
TRBV2 . CASPGLAGAYEQYF
TRBV11-2 . CASSASLGQGAGEQYF
TRBV23-1 . CASSQWGRGTDTQYF
TRBV7-3 . CASSFDRDRGAGEQYF
TRBV6-1 . CAGGVNYGYTF
TRBV6-5 . CASSYSLGRGTEAFF
TRBV25-1 . CASRPNIAGGQETQYF
TRBV7-9 . CASSSPGGSTDTQYF
TRBV5-6 . CASSPYDSARGGYTF
TRBV11-2 . CASSLDFAGEISYEQYF